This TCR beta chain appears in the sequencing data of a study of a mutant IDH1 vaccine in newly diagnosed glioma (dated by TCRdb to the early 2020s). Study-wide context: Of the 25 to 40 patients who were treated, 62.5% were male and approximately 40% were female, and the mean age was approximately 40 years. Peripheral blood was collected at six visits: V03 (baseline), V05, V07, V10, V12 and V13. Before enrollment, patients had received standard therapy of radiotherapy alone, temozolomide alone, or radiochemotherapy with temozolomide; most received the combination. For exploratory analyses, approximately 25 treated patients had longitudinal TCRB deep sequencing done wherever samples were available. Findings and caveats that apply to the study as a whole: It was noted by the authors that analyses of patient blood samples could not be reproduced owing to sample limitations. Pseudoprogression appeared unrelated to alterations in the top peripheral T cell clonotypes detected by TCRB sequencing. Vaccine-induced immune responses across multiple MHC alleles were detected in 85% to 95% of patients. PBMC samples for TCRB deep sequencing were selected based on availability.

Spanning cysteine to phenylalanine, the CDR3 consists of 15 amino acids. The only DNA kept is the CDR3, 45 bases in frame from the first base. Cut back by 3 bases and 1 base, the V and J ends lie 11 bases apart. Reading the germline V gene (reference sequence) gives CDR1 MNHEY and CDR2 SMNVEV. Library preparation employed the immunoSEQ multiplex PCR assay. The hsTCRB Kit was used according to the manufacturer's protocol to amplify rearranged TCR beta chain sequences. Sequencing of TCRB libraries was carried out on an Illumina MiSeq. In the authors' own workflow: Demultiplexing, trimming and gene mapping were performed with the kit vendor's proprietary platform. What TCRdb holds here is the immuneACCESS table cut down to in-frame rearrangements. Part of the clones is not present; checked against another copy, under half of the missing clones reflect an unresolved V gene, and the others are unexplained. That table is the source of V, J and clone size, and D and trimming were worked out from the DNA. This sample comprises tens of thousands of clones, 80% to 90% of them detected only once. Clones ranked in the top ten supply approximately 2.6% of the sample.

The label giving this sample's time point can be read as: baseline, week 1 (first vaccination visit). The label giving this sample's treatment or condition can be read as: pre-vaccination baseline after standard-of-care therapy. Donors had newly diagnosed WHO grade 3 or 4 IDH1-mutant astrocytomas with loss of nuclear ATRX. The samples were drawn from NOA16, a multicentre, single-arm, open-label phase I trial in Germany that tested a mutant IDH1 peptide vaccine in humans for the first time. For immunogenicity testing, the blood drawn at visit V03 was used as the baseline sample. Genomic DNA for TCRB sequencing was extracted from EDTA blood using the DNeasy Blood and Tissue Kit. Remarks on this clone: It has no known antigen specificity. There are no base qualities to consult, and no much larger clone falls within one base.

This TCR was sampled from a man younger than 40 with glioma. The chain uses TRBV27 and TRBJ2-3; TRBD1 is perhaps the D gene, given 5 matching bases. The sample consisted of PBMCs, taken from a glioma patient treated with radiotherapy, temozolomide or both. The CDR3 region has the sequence CASSLKGVRTDTQYF. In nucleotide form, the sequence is TGTGCCAGCAGTTTGAAAGGGGTCCGCACAGATACGCAGTATTTT.